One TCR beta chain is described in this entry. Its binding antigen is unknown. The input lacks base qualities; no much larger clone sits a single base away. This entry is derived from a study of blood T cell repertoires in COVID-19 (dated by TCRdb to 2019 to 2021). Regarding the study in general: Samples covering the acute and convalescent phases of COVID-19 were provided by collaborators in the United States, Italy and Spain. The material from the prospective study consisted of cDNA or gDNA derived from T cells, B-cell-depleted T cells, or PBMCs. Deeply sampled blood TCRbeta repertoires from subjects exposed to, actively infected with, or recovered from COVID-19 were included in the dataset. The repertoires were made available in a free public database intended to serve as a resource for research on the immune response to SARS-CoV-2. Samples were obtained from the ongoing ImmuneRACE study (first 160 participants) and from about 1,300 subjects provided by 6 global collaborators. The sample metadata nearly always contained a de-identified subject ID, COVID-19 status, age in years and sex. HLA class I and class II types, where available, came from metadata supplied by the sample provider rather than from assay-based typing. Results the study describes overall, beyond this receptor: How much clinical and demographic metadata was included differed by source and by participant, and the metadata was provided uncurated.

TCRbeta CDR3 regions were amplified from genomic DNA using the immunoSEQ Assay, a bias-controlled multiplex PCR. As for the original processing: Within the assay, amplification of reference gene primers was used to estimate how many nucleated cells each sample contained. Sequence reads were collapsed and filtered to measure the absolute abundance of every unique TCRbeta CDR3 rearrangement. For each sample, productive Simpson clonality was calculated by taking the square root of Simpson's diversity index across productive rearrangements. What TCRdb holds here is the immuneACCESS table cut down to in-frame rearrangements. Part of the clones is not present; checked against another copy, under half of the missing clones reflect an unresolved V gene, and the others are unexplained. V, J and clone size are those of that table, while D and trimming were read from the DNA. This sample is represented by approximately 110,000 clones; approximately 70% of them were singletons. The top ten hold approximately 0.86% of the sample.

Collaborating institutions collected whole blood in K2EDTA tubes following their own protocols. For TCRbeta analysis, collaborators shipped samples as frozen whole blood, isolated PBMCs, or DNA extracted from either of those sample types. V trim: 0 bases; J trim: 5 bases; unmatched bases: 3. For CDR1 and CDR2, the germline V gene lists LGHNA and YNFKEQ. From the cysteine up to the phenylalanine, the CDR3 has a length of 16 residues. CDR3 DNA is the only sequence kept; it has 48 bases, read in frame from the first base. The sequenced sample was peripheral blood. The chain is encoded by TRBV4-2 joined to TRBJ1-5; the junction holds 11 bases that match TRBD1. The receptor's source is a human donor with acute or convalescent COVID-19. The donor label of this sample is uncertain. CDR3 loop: CASSQDWTGGYQPQHF. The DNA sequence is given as TGTGCCAGCAGCCAAGATTGGACAGGGGGCTATCAGCCCCAGCATTTT.